Following are 15 T cell receptor beta chains from one sample sequenced in a study of circulating and synovial CD4+ cells in juvenile arthritis. The table came from immunoSEQ multiplex PCR; TCRdb's copy has only in-frame clones and leaves some out. The data show around 2,000 clones, 91% seen once. Sequencing was carried out using HLA-DR+ CD4+ T cells from blood. The subset was: circulating pathogenic-like lymphocytes, sorted as HLA-DR+CD14-CD3+CD4+CD25low/- blood T cells. These TCRs come from a human donor with juvenile idiopathic arthritis.

The rearrangement joins TRBV25-1 to TRBJ1-2; TRBD1 aligns across 7 bases. Germline CDR1 is MGHDK and CDR2 is SYGVNS. This CDR3 region has 15 residues. V lost 4 bases to trimming and J lost 4 bases; unmatched junction nucleotides: 9. Written as DNA, the CDR3 is TGTGCCAGCAGTGCCTGGGGTGCAGGGGGCTATGGCTACACCTTC. Encoded protein: CASSAWGAGGYGYTF.

This clone was detected a few times. V usage is TRBV19 and J usage is TRBJ2-3, with no clear D. CDR3 size: 18 residues. Trimming cost V 1 base and J 1 base, with 18 bases left between them. The germline V gene has CDR1 LNHDA and CDR2 SQIVND (reference sequence). Here the CDR3 reads CASSIGWRGRRRTDTQYF. CDR3 sequence (DNA): TGTGCCAGTAGTATAGGCTGGAGAGGCAGACGTCGCACAGATACGCAGTATTTT.

The chain combines TRBV5-1 with TRBJ2-3; TRBD1 might be the D (5 bases). The V end lost 5 bases, the J end lost 2 bases, and 12 bases lay between the germline ends. CDR1 is SGHRS and CDR2 is YFSETQ in the germline V gene. The length of the CDR3 is 14 residues. The CDR3 coding sequence is TGCGCCAGCAGGCTCAACAGGCTCACAGATACGCAGTATTTT. Translated: CASRLNRLTDTQYF.

This sequence joins TRBV19 and TRBJ1-2; the match to TRBD1 covers 7 bases. This CDR3 spans 12 amino acids. Germline V gives CDR1 LNHDA, CDR2 SQIVND (reference sequence). As DNA, the CDR3 is TGTGCGACGACAGGGCGATCCTATGGCTACACCTTC. The encoded protein is CATTGRSYGYTF.

V and J are TRBV5-1 and TRBJ2-1, with 8 bases that match TRBD2. The trim removed 7 bases at V and 2 bases at J, leaving 11 bases unmatched. Germline-derived CDR1 and CDR2 are SGHRS and YFSETQ. This CDR3 has 16 amino acids. CDR3 sequence (DNA): TGCGCCAGCGTAGGTGATAGCGGGACTCCCTACAATGAGCAGTTCTTC. It specifies CASVGDSGTPYNEQFF.

The chain uses TRBV27 and TRBJ2-1; 14 bases align to TRBD2. This CDR3 region has 18 residues. Trimming at V came to 2 bases and at J to 9 bases, leaving 12 bases not matched to a gene. Germline CDR1 MNHEY, CDR2 SMNVEV (reference sequence). This CDR3 is CASSLTPATSGRGGEQFF. In nucleotides, the CDR3 is TGTGCCAGCAGTTTAACCCCCGCGACTAGCGGGAGGGGCGGTGAGCAGTTCTTC.

This sequence joins TRBV7-2 and TRBJ2-1; D not resolved. The CDR3 covers 16 residues. Looked up from germline, CDR1 is SGHTA and CDR2 is FQGNSA. V dropped 0 bases and J dropped 9 bases, with 18 bases sitting between them. CDR3 loop: CASSLASPYRHSEQFF. For the CDR3, the DNA is TGTGCCAGCAGCTTAGCTTCGCCCTATCGTCACAGTGAGCAGTTCTTC.

This chain joins TRBV18 and TRBJ1-1, with D perhaps TRBD1 (5 bases). There are 15 residues in the CDR3. CDR1 and CDR2 from the germline V gene are KGHSH and LQKENI. V lost 4 bases and J 3 bases, leaving 15 bases between the germline ends. CDR3 protein: CASSLRAGWDTEAFF. The CDR3 bases are TGTGCCAGCTCACTCAGGGCCGGATGGGACACTGAAGCTTTCTTT.

The V and J genes are TRBV5-1 and TRBJ2-7; TRBD1 is a possible D gene (6 bases). Trimming left V 7 bases short and J 4 bases short, with 15 bases between. CDR1 SGHRS and CDR2 YFSETQ come from the germline V gene. The CDR3 length is 13 residues. The CDR3 spells CASSGQGLYEQYF. CDR3 DNA sequence: TGCGCCAGCTCCGGGCAGGGGTTATACGAGCAGTACTTC.

The chain is built from TRBV7-9 and TRBJ2-1, with 12 positions matching TRBD2. The CDR3 spans 14 residues. CDR1 is SEHNR and CDR2 is FQNEAQ in the germline V gene (reference sequence). V shed 5 bases and J 10 bases; nucleotides not matched to a gene: 6. The CDR3 bases are TGTGCCAGCAGCCCAGGCCTAGCGGGGGGGGAGCAGTTCTTC. It is translated as CASSPGLAGGEQFF.

The chain couples TRBV5-1 to TRBJ1-1; D is unclear. Trimming stripped 0 bases from V and 0 bases from J, with 6 bases between. Germline CDR1 SGHRS, CDR2 YFSETQ. CDR3 size: 14 residues. In nucleotides, the CDR3 is TGCGCCAGCAGCTTGGGGCCCCTGAACACTGAAGCTTTCTTT. This sequence encodes CASSLGPLNTEAFF.

This chain joins TRBV5-1 and TRBJ1-1, with D hard to call. Trimming stripped 0 bases from V and 1 base from J, with 7 bases between. CDR1 and CDR2 (germline): SGHRS, YFSETQ. The CDR3 is 14 amino acids. CDR3 coding DNA: TGCGCCAGCAGCTTGGGGGCAGAGAACACTGAAGCTTTCTTT. Translated: CASSLGAENTEAFF.

J is TRBJ1-2 and V is TRBV9; possibly TRBD1 for D (5 bases). The CDR3 covers 16 residues. Germline CDR1 and CDR2: SGDLS and YYNGEE. Trimming stripped 1 base from V and 4 bases from J, with 17 bases between. The CDR3 is CASSVSASGSLYGYTF. In nucleotides, the CDR3 is TGTGCCAGCAGCGTATCCGCTTCAGGGTCCCTCTATGGCTACACCTTC.

CDR3 DNA sequence: TGTGCCAGCAGCCCCGGGGTCTCTGGAAACACCATATATTTT. Encoded protein: CASSPGVSGNTIYF. V and J are TRBV7-9 and TRBJ1-3; the D is unclear. Germline lookup yields CDR1 SEHNR and CDR2 FQNEAQ (reference sequence). The CDR3 consists of 14 residues. V dropped 5 bases and J dropped 0 bases, with 8 bases sitting between them.

The gene calls are TRBV5-1 and TRBJ1-1; 7 nucleotides match TRBD1. From germline, CDR1 is SGHRS and CDR2 YFSETQ. The CDR3 length is 14 residues. Trimming took 0 bases from V and 5 from J; bases not matched to a gene: 4. The CDR3 is CASSLGQGYTEAFF. In DNA, the CDR3 is TGCGCCAGCAGCTTGGGACAGGGTTATACTGAAGCTTTCTTT.